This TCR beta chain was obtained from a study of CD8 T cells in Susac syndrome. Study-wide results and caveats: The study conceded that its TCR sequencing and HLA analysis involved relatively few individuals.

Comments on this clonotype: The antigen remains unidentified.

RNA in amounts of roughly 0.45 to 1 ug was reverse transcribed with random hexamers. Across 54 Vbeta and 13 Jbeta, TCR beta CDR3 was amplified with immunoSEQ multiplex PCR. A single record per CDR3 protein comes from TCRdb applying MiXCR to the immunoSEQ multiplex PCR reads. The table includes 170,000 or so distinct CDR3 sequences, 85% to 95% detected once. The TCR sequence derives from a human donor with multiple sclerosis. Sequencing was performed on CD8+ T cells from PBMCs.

CDR3 nucleotides: TGCAGCGTTGATTATGGAAACACCATATATTTT. Translated, it gives CSVDYGNTIYF. The chain recombines TRBV29-1 with TRBJ1-3; D is undetermined. This CDR3 contains 11 residues. CDR1 SQVTM and CDR2 ANQGSEA come from the germline V gene. Trimming cost V 3 bases and J 3 bases, with 3 bases left between them.